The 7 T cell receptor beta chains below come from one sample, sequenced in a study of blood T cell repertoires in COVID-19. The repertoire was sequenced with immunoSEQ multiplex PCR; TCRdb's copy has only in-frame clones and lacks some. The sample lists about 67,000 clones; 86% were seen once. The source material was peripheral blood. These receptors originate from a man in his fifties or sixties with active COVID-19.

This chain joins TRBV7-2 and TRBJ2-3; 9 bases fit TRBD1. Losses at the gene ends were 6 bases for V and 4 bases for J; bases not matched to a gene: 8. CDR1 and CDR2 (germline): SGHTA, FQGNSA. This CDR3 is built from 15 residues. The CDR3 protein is CASSSGTGLADTQYF. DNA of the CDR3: TGTGCCAGCAGTTCCGGGACAGGGTTAGCAGATACGCAGTATTTT.

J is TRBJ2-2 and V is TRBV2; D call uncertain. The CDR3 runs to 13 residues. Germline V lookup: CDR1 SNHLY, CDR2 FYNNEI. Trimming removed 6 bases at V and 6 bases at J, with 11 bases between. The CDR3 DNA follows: TGTGCCAGCAGACTTAGCTCGGCCGGGGAGCTGTTTTTT. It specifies CASRLSSAGELFF.

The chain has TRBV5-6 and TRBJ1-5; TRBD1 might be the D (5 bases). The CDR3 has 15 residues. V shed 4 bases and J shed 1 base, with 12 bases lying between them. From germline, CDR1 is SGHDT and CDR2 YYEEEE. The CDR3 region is CASSQGVVSNQPQHF. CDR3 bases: TGTGCCAGCAGCCAAGGGGTTGTGAGCAATCAGCCCCAGCATTTT.

Here the CDR3 reads CAISGTSGNNEQFF. DNA for the CDR3: TGTGCCATCAGTGGGACTAGCGGGAACAATGAGCAGTTCTTC. The rearrangement links TRBV10-3 to TRBJ2-1, with 12 positions matching TRBD2. The CDR3 extends over 14 amino acids. V was clipped by 4 bases and J by 5 bases; unmatched bases: 0. Germline V gene lookup returns CDR1 ENHRY and CDR2 SYGVKD.

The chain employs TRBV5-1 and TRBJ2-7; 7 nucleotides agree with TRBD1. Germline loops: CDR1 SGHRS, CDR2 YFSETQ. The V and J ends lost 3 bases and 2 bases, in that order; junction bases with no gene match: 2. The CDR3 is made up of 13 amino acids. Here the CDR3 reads CASSSTGTYEQYF. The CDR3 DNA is TGCGCCAGCAGCTCGACAGGGACCTACGAGCAGTACTTC.

CDR3 protein: CASSQTGTDTQYF. Written as DNA, the CDR3 is TGTGCCAGCAGCCAAACCGGGACAGATACGCAGTATTTT. The chain has TRBV3-1 (or the pseudogene TRBV3-2) and TRBJ2-3, with unresolved D. The CDR3 runs to 13 residues. The V gene's germline CDR1 is LGHDT and CDR2 YNNKEL (reference sequence). The V end lost 2 bases, the J end lost 3 bases, and 6 bases lay between the germline ends.

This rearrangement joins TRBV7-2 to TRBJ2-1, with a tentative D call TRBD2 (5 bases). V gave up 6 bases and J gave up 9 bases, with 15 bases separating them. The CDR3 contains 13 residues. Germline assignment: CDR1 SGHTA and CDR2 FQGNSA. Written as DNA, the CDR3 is TGTGCCAGCAGTTTTACTAGTATTGGTGAGCAGTTCTTC. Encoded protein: CASSFTSIGEQFF.